The source of this T cell receptor beta chain is a study of blood T cell repertoires in COVID-19. The ends lost 5 bases at V and 1 base at J; junction bases unmatched: 6. Germline-derived CDR1 and CDR2 are SGHAT and FQNNGV. This CDR3 is built from 15 residues. Under the authors' procedure: Scientists estimated how many nucleated cells there were by amplifying reference gene primers. Profiling relied on immunoSEQ multiplex PCR, and the TCRdb table lists in-frame clones only, not all of them. From that table come the V and J calls and clone size; the DNA was used to work out D and trimming. Found here are roughly 190,000 clones, about 93% of them singletons; the top ten hold around 0.8%.

The gene calls are TRBV11-2 and TRBJ1-1; 8 nucleotides agree with TRBD1. Sequencing used peripheral blood. The TCR was taken from a man aged 25-40 years with COVID-19, enrolled during active disease. This CDR3 reads CASSHRGEKNTEAFF. The CDR3 region has the DNA TGTGCCAGCAGCCACAGGGGGGAGAAGAACACTGAAGCTTTCTTT. Using reference TRBV11-2 and TRBJ1-1 for the parts outside the CDR3, the full variable domain is EAGVAQSPRYKIIEKRQSVAFWCNPISGHATLYWYQQILGQGPKLLIQFQNNGVVDDSQLPKDRFSAERLKGVDSTLKIQPAKLEDSAVYLCASSHRGEKNTEAFFGQGTRLTVV.